This T cell receptor (beta chain) stems from a study of cytotoxic CD8 clonotypes in ibrutinib-treated CLL. Points from the study as a whole: Clonality went higher at ibrutinib response and then dropped back toward baseline at progression. With treatment, public clonotypes, which were uncommon, either contracted or remained stable.

This CDR3 spans 14 amino acids. Germline V lookup: CDR1 MGHDK, CDR2 SYGVNS. The ends were cut back, 0 bases at V and 4 bases at J, with 4 bases in the middle. TCRdb's table, derived via immunoSEQ multiplex PCR, lists solely in-frame clones and lacks some. The data contain 55,000 to 85,000 clones, 75% to 95% of them singletons. Frozen PBMC stocks contributed 2 to 2.5 micrograms of genomic DNA to the TCR beta libraries. On this clone itself: The antigen remains unidentified.

V is TRBV25-1 and J is TRBJ2-6; no reliable D call. The starting material was PBMCs, obtained after 12 months of ibrutinib treatment. The clonotype comes from a human donor with chronic lymphocytic leukemia. The CDR3 sequence: CASSEYSGANVLTF. The CDR3 bases are TGTGCCAGCAGTGAATATTCCGGGGCCAACGTCCTGACTTTC.